This TCR beta chain was identified during a study of CD8 T cells in Susac syndrome. After extraction with the RNeasy kit, 0.5 to 1 ug of the RNA was reverse transcribed using random hexamers. TCRdb re-called the immunoSEQ multiplex PCR reads with MiXCR, one entry per CDR3 protein. Seen here are 120,000 or so distinct CDR3 sequences, around 96% observed once, and the top ten hold over 0.12%. Per germline, CDR1 ENHRY and CDR2 SYGVKD. The CDR3 has 13 amino acids. V lost 4 bases to trimming and J lost 5 bases, with 11 bases between them. This clonotype originated in a human donor with Susac syndrome. The V call is TRBV10-3, the J call TRBJ1-2; D is unclear. The sequencing input was CD4+ T cells from PBMCs. The CDR3 here is CAISVETRYGYTF. The CDR3 nucleotides are TGTGCCATCAGTGTAGAGACGAGGTATGGCTACACCTTC.